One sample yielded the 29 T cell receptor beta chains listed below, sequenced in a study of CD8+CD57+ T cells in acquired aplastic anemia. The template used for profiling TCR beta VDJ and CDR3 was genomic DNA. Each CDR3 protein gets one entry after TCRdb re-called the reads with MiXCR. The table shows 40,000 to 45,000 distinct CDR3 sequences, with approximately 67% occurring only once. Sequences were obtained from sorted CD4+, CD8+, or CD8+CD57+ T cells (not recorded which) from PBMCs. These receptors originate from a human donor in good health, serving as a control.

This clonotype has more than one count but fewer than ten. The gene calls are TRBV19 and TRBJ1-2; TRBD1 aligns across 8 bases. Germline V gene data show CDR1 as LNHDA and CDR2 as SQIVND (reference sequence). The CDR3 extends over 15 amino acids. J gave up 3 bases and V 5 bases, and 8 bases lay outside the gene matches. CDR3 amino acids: CASSPAGGEYYGYTF. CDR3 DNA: TGTGCCAGTAGTCCTGCAGGGGGCGAGTACTATGGCTACACCTTC.

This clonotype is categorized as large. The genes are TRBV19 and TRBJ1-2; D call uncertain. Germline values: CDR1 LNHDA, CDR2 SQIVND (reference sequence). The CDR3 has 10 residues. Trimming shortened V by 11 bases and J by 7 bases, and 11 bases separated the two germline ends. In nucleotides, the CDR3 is TGTGCCGCGAAGGGTGCTGGCTACACCTTC. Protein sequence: CAAKGAGYTF.

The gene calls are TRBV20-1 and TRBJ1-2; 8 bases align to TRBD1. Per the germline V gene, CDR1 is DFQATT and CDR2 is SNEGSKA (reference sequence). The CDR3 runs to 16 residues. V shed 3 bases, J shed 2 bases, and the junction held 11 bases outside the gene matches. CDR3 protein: CSARRSGQAGNYGYTF. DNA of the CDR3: TGCAGTGCTAGGCGCTCGGGACAGGCAGGGAACTATGGCTACACCTTC.

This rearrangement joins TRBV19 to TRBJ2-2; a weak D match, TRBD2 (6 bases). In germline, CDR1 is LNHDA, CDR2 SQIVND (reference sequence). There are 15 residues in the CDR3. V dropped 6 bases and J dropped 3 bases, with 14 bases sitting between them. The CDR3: CASRAGERDTGELFF. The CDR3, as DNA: TGTGCCAGTAGGGCCGGCGAGCGGGACACCGGGGAGCTGTTTTTT. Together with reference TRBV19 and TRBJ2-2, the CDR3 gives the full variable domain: DGGITQSPKYLFRKEGQNVTLSCEQNLNHDAMYWYRQDPGQGLRLIYYSQIVNDFQKGDIAEGYSVSREKKESFPLTVTSAQKNPTAFYLCASRAGERDTGELFFGEGSRLTVL.

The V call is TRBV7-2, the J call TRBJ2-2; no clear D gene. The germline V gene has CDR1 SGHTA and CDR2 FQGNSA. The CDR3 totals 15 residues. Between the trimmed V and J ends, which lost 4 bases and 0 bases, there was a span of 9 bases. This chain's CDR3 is CASSWTDPNTGELFF. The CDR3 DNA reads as TGTGCCAGCAGCTGGACGGATCCGAACACCGGGGAGCTGTTTTTT.

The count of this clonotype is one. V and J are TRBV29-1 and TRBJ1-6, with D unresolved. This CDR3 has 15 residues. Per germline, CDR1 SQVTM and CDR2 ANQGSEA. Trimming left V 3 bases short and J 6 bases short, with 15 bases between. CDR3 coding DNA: TGCAGCGTTGATGAGGGAGGTCGTGGTAATTCACCCCTCCACTTT. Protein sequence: CSVDEGGRGNSPLHF.

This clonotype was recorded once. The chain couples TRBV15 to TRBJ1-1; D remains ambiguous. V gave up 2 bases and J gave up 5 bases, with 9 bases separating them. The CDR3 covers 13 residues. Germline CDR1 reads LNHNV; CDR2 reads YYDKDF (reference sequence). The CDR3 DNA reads TGTGCCACCAGCAGACGGTTTAAGACTGAAGCTTTCTTT. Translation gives CATSRRFKTEAFF. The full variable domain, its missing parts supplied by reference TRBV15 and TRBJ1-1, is DAMVIQNPRYQVTQFGKPVTLSCSQTLNHNVMYWYQQKSSQAPKLLFHYYDKDFNNEADTPDNFQSRRPNTSFCFLDIRSPGLGDTAMYLCATSRRFKTEAFFGQGTRLTVV.

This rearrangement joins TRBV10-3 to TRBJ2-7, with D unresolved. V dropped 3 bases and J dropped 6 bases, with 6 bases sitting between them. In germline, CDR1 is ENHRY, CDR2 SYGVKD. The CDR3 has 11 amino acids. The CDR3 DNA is TGTGCCATCAGTGACCTCGGCGAGCAGTACTTC. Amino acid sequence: CAISDLGEQYF.

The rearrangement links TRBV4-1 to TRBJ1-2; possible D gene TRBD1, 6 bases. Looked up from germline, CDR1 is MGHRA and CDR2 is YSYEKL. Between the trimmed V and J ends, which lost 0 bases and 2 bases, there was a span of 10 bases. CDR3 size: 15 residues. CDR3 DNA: TGCGCCAGCAGCCAAGATTGGACAGCAAACTATGGCTACACCTTC. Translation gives CASSQDWTANYGYTF.

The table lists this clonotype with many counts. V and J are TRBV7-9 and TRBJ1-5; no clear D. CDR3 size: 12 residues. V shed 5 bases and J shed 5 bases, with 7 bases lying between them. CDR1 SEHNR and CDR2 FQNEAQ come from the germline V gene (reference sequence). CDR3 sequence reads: CASSLDHQPQHF. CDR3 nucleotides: TGTGCCAGCAGCCTAGACCATCAGCCCCAGCATTTT.

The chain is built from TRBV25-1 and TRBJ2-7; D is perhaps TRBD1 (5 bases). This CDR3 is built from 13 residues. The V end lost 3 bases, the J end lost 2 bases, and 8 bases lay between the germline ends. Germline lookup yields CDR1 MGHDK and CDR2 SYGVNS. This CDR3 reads CASSEATAYEQYF. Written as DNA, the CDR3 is TGTGCCAGCAGTGAGGCGACAGCCTACGAGCAGTACTTC.

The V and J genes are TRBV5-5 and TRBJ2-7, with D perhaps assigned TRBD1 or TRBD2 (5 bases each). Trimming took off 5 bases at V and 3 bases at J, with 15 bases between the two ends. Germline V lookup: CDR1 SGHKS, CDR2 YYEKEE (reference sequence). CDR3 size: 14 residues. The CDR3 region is CASRSPGRSYEQYF. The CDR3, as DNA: TGTGCCAGCAGGTCACCGGGACGAAGCTACGAGCAGTACTTC. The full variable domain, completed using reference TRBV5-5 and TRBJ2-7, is DAGVTQSPTHLIKTRGQQVTLRCSPISGHKSVSWYQQVLGQGPQFIFQYYEKEERGRGNFPDRFSARQFPNYSSELNVNALLLGDSALYLCASRSPGRSYEQYFGPGTRLTVT.

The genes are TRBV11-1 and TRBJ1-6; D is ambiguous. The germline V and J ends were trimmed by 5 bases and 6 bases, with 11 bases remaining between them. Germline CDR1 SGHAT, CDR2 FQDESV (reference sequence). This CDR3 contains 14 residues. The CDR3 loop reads CASSQAGPNSPLHF. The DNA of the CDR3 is TGTGCCAGCAGCCAAGCAGGACCTAATTCACCCCTCCACTTT.

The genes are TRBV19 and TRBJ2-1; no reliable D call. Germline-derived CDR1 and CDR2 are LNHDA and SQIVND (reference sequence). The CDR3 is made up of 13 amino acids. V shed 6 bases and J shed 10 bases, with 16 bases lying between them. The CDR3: CASSMSGPWEQFF. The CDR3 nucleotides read TGTGCCAGTAGCATGTCCGGGCCATGGGAGCAGTTCTTC.

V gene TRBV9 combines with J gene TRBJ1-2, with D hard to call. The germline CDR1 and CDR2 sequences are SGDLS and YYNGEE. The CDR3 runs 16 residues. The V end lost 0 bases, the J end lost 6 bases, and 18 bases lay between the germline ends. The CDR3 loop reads CASSVGGPRSRDGYTF. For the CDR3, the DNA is TGTGCCAGCAGCGTAGGAGGGCCCAGGAGTAGGGATGGCTACACCTTC.

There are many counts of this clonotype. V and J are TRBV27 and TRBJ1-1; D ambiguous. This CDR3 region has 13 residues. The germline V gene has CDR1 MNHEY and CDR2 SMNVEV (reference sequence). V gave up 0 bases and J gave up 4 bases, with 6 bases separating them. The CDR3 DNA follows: TGTGCCAGCAGTTTATCGGGCGCCACTGAAGCTTTCTTT. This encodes CASSLSGATEAFF.

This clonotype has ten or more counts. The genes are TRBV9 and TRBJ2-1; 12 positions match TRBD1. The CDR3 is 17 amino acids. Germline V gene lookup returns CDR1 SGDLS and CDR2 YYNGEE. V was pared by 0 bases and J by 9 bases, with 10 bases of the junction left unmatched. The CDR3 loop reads CASSVEGPGTGGSEQFF. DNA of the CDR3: TGTGCCAGCAGCGTAGAGGGGCCCGGGACAGGGGGCAGTGAGCAGTTCTTC.

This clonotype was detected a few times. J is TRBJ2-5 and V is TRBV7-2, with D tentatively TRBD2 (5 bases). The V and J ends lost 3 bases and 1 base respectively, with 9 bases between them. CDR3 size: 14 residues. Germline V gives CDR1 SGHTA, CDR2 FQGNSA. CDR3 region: CASSFGVTQETQYF. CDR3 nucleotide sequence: TGTGCCAGCAGCTTCGGGGTAACCCAAGAGACCCAGTACTTC.

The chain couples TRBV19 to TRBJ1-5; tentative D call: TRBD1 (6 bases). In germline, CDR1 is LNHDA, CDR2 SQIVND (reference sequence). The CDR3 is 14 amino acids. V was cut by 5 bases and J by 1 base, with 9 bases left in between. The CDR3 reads CASSEQGSNQPQHF. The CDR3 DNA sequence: TGTGCCAGTAGTGAACAGGGAAGCAATCAGCCCCAGCATTTT. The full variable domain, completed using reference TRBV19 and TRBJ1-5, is DGGITQSPKYLFRKEGQNVTLSCEQNLNHDAMYWYRQDPGQGLRLIYYSQIVNDFQKGDIAEGYSVSREKKESFPLTVTSAQKNPTAFYLCASSEQGSNQPQHFGDGTRLSIL.

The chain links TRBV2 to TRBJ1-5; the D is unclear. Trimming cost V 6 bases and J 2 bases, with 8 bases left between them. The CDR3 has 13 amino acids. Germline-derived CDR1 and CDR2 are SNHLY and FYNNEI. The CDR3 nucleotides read TGTGCCAGCAGCTCGTTTCGCAATCAGCCCCAGCATTTT. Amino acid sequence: CASSSFRNQPQHF.

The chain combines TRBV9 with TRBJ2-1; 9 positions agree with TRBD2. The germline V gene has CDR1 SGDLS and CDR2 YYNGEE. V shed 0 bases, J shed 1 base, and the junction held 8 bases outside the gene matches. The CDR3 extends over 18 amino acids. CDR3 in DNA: TGTGCCAGCAGCGTAGGAGCCAGCGGGGGGTTTTCCTACAATGAGCAGTTCTTC. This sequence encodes CASSVGASGGFSYNEQFF.

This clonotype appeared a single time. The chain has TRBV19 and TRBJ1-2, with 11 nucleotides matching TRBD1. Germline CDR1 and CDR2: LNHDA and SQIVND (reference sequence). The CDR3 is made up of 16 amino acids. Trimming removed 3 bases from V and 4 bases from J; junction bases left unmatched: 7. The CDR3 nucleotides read TGTGCCAGTAGTATCCCCGGGACAGGGGGTTCCTATGGCTACACCTTC. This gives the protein CASSIPGTGGSYGYTF.

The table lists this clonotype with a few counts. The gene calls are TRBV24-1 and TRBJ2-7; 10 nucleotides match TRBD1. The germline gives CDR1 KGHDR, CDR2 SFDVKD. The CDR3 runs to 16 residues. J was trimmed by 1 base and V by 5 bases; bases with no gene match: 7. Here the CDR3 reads CATSAWGTGESYEQYF. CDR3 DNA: TGTGCCACCAGTGCCTGGGGGACAGGGGAATCCTACGAGCAGTACTTC.

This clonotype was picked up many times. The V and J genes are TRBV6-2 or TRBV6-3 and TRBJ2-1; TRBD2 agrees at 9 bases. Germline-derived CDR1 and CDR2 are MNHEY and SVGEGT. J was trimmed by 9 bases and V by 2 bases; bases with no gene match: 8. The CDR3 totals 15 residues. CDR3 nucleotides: TGTGCCAGCAGTTACCGGGTAGCGGGGGTGGGTGAGCAGTTCTTC. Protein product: CASSYRVAGVGEQFF.

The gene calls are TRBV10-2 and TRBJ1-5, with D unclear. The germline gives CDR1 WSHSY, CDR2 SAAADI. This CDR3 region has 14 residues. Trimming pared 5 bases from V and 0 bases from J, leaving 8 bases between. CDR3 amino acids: CASSQYDSNQPQHF. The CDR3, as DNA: TGCGCCAGCAGTCAGTACGATAGCAATCAGCCCCAGCATTTT.

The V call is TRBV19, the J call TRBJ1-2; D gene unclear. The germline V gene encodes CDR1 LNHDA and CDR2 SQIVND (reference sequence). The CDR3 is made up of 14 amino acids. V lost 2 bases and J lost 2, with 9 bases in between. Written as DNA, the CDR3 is TGTGCCAGTAGTATATCGGCGGTAAACTATGGCTACACCTTC. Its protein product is CASSISAVNYGYTF.

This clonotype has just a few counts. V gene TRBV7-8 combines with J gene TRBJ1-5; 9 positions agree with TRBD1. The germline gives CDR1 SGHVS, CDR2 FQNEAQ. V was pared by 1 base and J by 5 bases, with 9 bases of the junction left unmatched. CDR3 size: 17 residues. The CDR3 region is CASSLVYSGQGHQPQHF. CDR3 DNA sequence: TGTGCCAGCAGCTTAGTTTATTCGGGACAGGGACATCAGCCCCAGCATTTT.

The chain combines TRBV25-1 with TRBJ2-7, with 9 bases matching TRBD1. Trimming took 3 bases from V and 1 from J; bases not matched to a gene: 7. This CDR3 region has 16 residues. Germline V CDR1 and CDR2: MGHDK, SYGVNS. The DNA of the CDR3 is TGTGCCAGCAGTGACCCCGCGGGGACAGGGTCCTACGAGCAGTACTTC. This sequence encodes CASSDPAGTGSYEQYF.

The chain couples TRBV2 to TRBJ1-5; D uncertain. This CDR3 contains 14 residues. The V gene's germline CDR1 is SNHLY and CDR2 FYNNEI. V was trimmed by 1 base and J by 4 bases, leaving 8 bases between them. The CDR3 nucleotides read TGTGCCAGCAGTGAAGATTGGGGTAATCAGCCCCAGCATTTT. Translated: CASSEDWGNQPQHF.